This note documents a single T cell receptor (beta chain) sequence. Its antigen is as yet unknown. Unmatched junction bases numbered 5, after V lost 4 bases and J lost 3 bases. Germline V CDR1 and CDR2: SGHNT, YYREEE (reference sequence). This CDR3 has 14 amino acids. The sample is drawn from a study of cytomegalovirus exposure and HLA in healthy donors. Study-level points and caveats: The investigators catalogued under 200 TCR beta chains as cytomegalovirus-associated. The study dropped some indistinguishable V segments, TRBV6-2 and TRBV6-3 among them.

In the PCR, 60 Vbeta and 13 Jbeta primers were used. The assay was immunoSEQ multiplex PCR, and TCRdb's table has in-frame clones only and misses some. The repertoire holds some 140,000 clones, with about 80% as singletons. The sample was PBMCs. J is TRBJ2-3 and V is TRBV5-4; 7 positions agree with TRBD1. The receptor was isolated from a man aged 40-49 years in good health and CMV-seropositive. CDR3 bases: TGTGCCAGCAGCCCATACAGGGGAACAGATACGCAGTATTTT. This sequence encodes CASSPYRGTDTQYF.